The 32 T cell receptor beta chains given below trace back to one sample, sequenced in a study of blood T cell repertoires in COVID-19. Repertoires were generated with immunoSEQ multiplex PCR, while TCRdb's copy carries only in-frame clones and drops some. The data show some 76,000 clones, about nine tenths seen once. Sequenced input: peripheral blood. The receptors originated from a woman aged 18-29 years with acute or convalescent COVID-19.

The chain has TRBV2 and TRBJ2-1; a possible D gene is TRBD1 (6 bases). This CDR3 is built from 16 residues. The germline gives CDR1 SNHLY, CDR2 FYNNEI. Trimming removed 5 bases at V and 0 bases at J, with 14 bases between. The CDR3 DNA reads TGTGCCAGCAGTCTCGAACAGGGCCGCTCCTACAATGAGCAGTTCTTC. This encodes CASSLEQGRSYNEQFF.

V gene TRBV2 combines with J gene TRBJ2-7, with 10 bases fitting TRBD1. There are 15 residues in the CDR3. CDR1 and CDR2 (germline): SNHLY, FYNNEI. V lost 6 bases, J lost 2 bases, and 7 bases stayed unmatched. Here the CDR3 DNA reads TGTGCCAGCAGCCAATCGGGGACAGGGGCCTACGAGCAGTACTTC. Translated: CASSQSGTGAYEQYF.

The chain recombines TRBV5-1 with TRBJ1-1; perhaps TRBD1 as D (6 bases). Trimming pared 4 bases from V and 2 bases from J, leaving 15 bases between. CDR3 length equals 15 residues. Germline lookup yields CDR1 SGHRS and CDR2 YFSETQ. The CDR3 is CASSPGQRENTEAFF. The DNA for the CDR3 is TGCGCCAGCAGCCCTGGACAGAGAGAAAACACTGAAGCTTTCTTT.

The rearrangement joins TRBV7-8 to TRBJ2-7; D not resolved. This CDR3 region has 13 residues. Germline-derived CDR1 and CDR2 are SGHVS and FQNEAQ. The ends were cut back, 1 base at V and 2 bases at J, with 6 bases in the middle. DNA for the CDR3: TGTGCCAGCAGCTTAGACAGCCCCTACGAGCAGTACTTC. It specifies CASSLDSPYEQYF.

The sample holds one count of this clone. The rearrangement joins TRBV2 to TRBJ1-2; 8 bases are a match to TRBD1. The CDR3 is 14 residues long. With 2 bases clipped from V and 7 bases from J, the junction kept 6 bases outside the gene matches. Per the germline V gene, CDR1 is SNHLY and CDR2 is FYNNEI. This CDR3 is CASSESRGLSGYTF. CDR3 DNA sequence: TGTGCCAGCAGTGAAAGCAGGGGGCTGAGTGGCTACACCTTC.

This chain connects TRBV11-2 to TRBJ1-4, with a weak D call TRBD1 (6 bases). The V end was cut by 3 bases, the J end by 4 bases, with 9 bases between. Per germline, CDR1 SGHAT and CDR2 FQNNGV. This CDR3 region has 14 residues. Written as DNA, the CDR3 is TGTGCCAGCAGCTTTCTCAGGGGTAATGAAAAACTGTTTTTT. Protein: CASSFLRGNEKLFF.

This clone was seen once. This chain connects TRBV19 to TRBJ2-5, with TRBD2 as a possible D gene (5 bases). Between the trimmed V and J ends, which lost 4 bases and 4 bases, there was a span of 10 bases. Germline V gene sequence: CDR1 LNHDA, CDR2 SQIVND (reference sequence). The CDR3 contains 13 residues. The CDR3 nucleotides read TGTGCCAGTAGTAGGACTGAGGGAGAGACCCAGTACTTC. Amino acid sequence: CASSRTEGETQYF.

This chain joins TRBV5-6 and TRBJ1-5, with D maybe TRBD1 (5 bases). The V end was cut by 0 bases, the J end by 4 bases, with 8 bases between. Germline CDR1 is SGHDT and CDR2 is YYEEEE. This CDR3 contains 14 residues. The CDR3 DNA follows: TGTGCCAGCAGCTTGGGGGGCCTGAATCAGCCCCAGCATTTT. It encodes CASSLGGLNQPQHF.

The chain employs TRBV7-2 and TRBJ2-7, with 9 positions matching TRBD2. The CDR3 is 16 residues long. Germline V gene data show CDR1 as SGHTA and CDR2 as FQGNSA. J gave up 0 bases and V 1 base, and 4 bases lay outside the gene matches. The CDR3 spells CASSLGTTSGSYEQYF. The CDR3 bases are TGTGCCAGCAGCTTAGGAACGACTAGCGGCTCCTACGAGCAGTACTTC. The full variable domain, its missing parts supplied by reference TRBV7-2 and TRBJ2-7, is GAGVSQSPSNKVTEKGKDVELRCDPISGHTALYWYRQSLGQGLEFLIYFQGNSAPDKSGLPSDRFSAERTGGSVSTLTIQRTQQEDSAVYLCASSLGTTSGSYEQYFGPGTRLTVT.

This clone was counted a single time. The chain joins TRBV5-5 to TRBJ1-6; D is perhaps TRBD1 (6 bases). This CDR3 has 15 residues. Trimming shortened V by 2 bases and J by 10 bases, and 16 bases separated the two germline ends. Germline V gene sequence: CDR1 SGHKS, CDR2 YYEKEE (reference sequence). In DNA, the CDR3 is TGTGCCAGCAGCTTCTATGTGCAGGGGAAATCACCCCTCCACTTT. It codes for CASSFYVQGKSPLHF.

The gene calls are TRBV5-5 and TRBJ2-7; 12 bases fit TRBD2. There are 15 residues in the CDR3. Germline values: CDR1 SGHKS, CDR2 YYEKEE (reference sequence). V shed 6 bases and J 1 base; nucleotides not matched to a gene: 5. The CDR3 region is CASTTTSGSSYEQYF. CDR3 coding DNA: TGTGCCAGCACCACGACTAGCGGGAGTTCCTACGAGCAGTACTTC.

The CDR3 sequence: CASSQPRATNEKLFF. CDR3 sequence (DNA): TGCGCCAGCAGCCAACCGAGGGCAACTAATGAAAAACTGTTTTTT. The chain recombines TRBV4-1 with TRBJ1-4; D call uncertain. The V and J ends lost 2 bases and 0 bases respectively, with 7 bases between them. This CDR3 is built from 15 residues. From germline, CDR1 is MGHRA and CDR2 YSYEKL.

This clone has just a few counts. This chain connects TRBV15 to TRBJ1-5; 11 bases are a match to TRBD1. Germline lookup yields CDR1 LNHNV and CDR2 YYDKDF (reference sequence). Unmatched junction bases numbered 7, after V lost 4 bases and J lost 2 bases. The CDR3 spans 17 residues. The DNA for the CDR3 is TGTGCCACCAGCATGGACAGGGGGCTAATGGGCAATCAGCCCCAGCATTTT. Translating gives CATSMDRGLMGNQPQHF. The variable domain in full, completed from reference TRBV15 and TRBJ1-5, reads DAMVIQNPRYQVTQFGKPVTLSCSQTLNHNVMYWYQQKSSQAPKLLFHYYDKDFNNEADTPDNFQSRRPNTSFCFLDIRSPGLGDTAMYLCATSMDRGLMGNQPQHFGDGTRLSIL.

This chain's CDR3 is CASRLTGGFSTDTQYF. DNA for the CDR3: TGTGCCAGTAGACTGACAGGGGGCTTTAGCACAGATACGCAGTATTTT. V is TRBV19 and J is TRBJ2-3; the match to TRBD1 covers 10 bases. The CDR3 length is 16 residues. CDR1 LNHDA and CDR2 SQIVND come from the germline V gene (reference sequence). Losses at the gene ends were 6 bases for V and 0 bases for J; bases not matched to a gene: 6.

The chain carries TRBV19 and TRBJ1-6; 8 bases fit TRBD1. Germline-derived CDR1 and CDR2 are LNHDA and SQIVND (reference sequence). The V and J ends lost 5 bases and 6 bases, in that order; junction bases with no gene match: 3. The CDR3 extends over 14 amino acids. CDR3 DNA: TGTGCCAGTAGTGTCACAGGGGGTAATTCACCCCTCCACTTT. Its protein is CASSVTGGNSPLHF. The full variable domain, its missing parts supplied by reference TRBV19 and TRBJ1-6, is DGGITQSPKYLFRKEGQNVTLSCEQNLNHDAMYWYRQDPGQGLRLIYYSQIVNDFQKGDIAEGYSVSREKKESFPLTVTSAQKNPTAFYLCASSVTGGNSPLHFGNGTRLTVT.

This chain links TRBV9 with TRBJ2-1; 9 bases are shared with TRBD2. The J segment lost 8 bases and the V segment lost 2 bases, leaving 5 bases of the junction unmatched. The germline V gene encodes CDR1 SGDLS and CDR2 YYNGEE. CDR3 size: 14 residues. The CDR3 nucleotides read TGTGCCAGCAGCGTCGGACTAGCGTGGCATGAGCAGTTCTTC. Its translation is CASSVGLAWHEQFF. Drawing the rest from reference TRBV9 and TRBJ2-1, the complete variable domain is DSGVTQTPKHLITATGQRVTLRCSPRSGDLSVYWYQQSLDQGLQFLIQYYNGEERAKGNILERFSAQQFPDLHSELNLSSLELGDSALYFCASSVGLAWHEQFFGPGTRLTVL.

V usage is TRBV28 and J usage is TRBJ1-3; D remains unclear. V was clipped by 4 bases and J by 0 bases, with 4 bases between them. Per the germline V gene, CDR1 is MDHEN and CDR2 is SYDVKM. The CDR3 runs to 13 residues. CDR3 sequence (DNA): TGTGCCAGCAGTTCGAGCTCTGGAAACACCATATATTTT. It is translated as CASSSSSGNTIYF.

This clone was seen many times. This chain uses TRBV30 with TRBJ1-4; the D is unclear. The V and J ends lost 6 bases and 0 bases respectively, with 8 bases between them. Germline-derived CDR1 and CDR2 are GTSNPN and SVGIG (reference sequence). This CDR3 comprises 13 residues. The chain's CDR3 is CACSGTTNEKLFF. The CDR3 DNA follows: TGTGCCTGTTCCGGGACAACTAATGAAAAACTGTTTTTT.

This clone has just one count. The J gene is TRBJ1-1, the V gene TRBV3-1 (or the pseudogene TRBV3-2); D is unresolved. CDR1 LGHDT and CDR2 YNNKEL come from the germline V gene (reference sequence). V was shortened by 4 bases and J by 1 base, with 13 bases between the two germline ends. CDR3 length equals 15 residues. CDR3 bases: TGTGCCAGCAGCCGTATAGGCGGGGAGAACACTGAAGCTTTCTTT. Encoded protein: CASSRIGGENTEAFF.

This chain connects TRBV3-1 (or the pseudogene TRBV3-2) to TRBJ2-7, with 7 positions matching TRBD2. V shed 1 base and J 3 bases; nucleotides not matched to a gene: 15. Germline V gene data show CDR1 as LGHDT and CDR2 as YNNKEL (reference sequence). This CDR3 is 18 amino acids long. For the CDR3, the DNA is TGTGCCAGCAGCCAAGCCCCCGTAAGCGGGAAGGGAAGCTACGAGCAGTACTTC. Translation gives CASSQAPVSGKGSYEQYF.

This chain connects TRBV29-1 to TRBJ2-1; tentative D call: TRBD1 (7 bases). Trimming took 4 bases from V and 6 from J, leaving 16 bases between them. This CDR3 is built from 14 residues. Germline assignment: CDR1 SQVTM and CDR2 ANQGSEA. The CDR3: CSVVGQGGGNEQFF. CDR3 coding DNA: TGCAGCGTTGTTGGCCAGGGGGGTGGCAATGAGCAGTTCTTC.

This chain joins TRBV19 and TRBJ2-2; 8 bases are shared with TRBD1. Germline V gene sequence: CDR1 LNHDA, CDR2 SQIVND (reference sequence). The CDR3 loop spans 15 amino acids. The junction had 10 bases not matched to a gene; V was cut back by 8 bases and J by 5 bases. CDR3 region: CASGTTGAYTGELFF. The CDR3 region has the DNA TGTGCCAGTGGGACGACAGGGGCATATACCGGGGAGCTGTTTTTT.

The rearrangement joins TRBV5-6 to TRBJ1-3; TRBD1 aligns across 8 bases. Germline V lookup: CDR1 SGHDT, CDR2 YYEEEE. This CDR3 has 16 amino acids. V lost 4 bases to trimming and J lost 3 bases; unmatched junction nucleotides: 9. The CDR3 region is CASSNRGTGVGNTIYF. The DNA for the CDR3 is TGTGCCAGCAGCAACCGAGGGACAGGTGTTGGAAACACCATATATTTT.

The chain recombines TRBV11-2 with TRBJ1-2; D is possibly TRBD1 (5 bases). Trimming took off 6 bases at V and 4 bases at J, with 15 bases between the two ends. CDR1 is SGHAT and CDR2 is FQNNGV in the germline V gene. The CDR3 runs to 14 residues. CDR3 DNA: TGTGCCAGCAGTCAGGACACGACGGCCTATGGCTACACCTTC. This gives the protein CASSQDTTAYGYTF.

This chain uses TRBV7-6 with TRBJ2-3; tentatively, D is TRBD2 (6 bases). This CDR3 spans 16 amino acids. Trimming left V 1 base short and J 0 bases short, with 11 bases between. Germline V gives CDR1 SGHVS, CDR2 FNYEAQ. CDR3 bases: TGTGCCAGCAGCTTAGGGGCGGGACGTAGCACAGATACGCAGTATTTT. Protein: CASSLGAGRSTDTQYF.

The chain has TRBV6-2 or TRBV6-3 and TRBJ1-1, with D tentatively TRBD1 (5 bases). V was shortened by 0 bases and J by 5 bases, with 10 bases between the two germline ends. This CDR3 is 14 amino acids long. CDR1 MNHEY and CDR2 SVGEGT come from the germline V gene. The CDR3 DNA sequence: TGTGCCAGCAGTTACTCGCGGGGACGGACTGAAGCTTTCTTT. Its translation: CASSYSRGRTEAFF.

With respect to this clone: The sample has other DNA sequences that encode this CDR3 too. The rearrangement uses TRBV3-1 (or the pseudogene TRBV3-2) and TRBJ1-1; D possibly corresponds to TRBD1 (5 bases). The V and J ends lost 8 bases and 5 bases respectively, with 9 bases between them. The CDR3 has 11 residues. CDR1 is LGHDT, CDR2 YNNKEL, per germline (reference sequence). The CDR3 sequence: CASRGGTEAFF. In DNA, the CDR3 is TGTGCCAGCCGGGGGGGGACTGAAGCTTTCTTT.

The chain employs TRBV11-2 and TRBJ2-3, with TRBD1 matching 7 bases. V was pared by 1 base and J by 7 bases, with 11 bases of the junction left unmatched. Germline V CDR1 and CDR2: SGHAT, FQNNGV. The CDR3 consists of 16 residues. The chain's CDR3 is CASSLVKGQNIYTQYF. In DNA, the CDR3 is TGTGCCAGCAGCTTAGTAAAGGGACAGAATATCTATACGCAGTATTTT.

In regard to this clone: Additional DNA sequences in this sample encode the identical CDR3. The CDR3 region is CASSEQGTSYEQYF. The CDR3, as DNA: TGTGCCAGCAGTGAACAGGGGACCTCCTACGAGCAGTACTTC. The chain joins TRBV2 to TRBJ2-7; D possibly corresponds to TRBD1 (6 bases). Germline CDR1 SNHLY, CDR2 FYNNEI. With 2 bases removed from V and 0 bases from J, the gap between germline ends came to 8 bases. The CDR3 consists of 14 residues.

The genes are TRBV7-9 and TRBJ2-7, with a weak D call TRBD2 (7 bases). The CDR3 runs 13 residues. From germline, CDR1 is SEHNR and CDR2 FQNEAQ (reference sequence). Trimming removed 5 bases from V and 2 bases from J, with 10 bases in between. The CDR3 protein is CASSTGGPYEQYF. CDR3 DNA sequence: TGTGCCAGCAGCACGGGGGGCCCCTACGAGCAGTACTTC.

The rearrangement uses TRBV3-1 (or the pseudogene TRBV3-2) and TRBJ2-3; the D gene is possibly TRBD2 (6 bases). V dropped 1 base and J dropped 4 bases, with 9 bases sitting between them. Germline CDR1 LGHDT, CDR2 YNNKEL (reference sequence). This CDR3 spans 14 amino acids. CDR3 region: CASSQGGRPDTQYF. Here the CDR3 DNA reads TGTGCCAGCAGCCAAGGGGGGAGGCCAGATACGCAGTATTTT.

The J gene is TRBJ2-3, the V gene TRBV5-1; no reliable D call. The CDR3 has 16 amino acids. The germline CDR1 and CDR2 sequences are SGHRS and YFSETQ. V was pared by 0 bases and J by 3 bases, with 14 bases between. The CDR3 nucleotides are TGCGCCAGCAGCTTGGGGGCCCCCGGTGGGACAGATACGCAGTATTTT. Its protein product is CASSLGAPGGTDTQYF.